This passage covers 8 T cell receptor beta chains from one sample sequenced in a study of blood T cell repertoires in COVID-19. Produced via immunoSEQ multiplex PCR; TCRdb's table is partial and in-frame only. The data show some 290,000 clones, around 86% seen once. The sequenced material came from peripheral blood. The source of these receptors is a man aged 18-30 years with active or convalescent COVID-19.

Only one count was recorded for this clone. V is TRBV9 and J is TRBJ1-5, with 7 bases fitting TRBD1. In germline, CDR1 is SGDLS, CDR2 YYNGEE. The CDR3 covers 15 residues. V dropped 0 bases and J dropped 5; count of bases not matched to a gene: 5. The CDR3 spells CASSVGRDSDQPQHF. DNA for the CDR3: TGTGCCAGCAGCGTAGGGAGGGACAGCGATCAGCCCCAGCATTTT.

The CDR3 loop reads CASTPSPGGDEQYF. The CDR3 DNA is TGTGCCAGCACTCCATCTCCCGGAGGCGACGAGCAGTACTTC. The chain is built from TRBV5-5 and TRBJ2-7, with D possibly matching TRBD2 (5 bases). The V gene lost 6 bases and the J gene lost 5 bases, with 18 bases spanning the gap. CDR3 length equals 14 residues. Per germline, CDR1 SGHKS and CDR2 YYEKEE (reference sequence).

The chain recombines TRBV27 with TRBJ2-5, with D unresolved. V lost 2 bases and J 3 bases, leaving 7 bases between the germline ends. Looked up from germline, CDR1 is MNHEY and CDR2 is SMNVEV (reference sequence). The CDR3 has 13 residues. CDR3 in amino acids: CASSLGTEETQYF. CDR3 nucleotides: TGTGCCAGCAGTTTAGGCACAGAAGAGACCCAGTACTTC.

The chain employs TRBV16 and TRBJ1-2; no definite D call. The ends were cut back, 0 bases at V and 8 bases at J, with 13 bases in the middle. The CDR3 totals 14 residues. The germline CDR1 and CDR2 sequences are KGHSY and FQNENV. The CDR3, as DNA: TGTGCCAGCAGCCAATCGGCGGCGAGCTACGGCTACACCTTC. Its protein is CASSQSAASYGYTF.

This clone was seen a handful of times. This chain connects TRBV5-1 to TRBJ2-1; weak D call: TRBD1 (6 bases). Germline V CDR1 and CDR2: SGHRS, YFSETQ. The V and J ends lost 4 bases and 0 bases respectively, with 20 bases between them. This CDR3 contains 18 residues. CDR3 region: CASSPDRRGGSSYNEQFF. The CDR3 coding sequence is TGCGCCAGCAGCCCGGACCGACGAGGGGGAAGCTCCTACAATGAGCAGTTCTTC.

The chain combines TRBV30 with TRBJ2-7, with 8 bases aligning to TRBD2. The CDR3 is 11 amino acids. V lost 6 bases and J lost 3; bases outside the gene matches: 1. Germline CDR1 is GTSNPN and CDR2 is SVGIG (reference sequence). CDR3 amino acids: CACTSGYEQYF. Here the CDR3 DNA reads TGTGCCTGTACTAGCGGCTACGAGCAGTACTTC. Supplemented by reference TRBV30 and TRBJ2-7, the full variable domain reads SQTIHQWPATLVQPVGSPLSLECTVEGTSNPNLYWYRQAAGRGLQLLFYSVGIGQISSEVPQNLSASRPQDRQFILSSKKLLLSDSGFYLCACTSGYEQYFGPGTRLTVT.

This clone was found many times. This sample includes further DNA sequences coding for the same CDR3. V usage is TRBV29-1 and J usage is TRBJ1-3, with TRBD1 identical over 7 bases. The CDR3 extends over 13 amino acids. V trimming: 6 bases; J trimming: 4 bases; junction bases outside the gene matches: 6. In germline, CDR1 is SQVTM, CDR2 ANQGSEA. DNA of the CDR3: TGCAGCGTAGAGACAGGGACCGGAAACACCATATATTTT. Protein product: CSVETGTGNTIYF.

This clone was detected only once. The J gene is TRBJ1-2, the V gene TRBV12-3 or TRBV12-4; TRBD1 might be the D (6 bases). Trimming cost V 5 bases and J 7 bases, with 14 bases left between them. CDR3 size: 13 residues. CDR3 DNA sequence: TGTGCCAGCAGTAGCCCAGACAGGTTTGGCTACACCTTC. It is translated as CASSSPDRFGYTF.